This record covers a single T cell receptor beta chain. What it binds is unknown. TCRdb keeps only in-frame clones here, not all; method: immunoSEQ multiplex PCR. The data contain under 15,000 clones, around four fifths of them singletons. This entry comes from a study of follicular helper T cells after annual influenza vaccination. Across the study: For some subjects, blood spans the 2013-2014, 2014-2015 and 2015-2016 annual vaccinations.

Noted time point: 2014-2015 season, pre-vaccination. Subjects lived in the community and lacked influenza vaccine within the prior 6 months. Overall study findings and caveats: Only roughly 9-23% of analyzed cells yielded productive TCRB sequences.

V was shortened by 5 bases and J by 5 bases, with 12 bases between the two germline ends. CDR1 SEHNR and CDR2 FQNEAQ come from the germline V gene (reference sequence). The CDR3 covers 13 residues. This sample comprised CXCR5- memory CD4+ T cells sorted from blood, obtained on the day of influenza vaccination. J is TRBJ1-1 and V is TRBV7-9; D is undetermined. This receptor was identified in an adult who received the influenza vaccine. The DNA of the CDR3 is TGTGCCAGCAGCCCTCATATAGTGACTGAAGCTTTCTTT. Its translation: CASSPHIVTEAFF.